Here is one T cell receptor beta chain with its context. In the original processing: Reference gene primer amplification gave nucleated cell count estimates. TCRdb's table, derived via immunoSEQ multiplex PCR, lists solely in-frame clones and lacks some. The D gene and trimming were derived from the DNA, and the V and J assignments and clone size from that table. This sample has around 45,000 clones, with around 79% found just once. The data stem from a study of blood T cell repertoires in COVID-19. Across the study: PBMCs, B-cell-depleted T cells, or T cells provided the cDNA or gDNA that made up the material.

The J segment lost 10 bases and the V segment lost 4 bases, leaving 12 bases of the junction unmatched. Germline CDR1 SGHRS, CDR2 YFSETQ. The CDR3 loop spans 14 amino acids. This receptor was identified in an older woman with acute or convalescent COVID-19. The chain carries TRBV5-1 and TRBJ1-1; TRBD1 matches 8 bases. Sequenced material: peripheral blood. The CDR3 is CASSQGQEEVIAFF. The CDR3, as DNA: TGCGCCAGCAGCCAGGGACAGGAGGAGGTGATAGCTTTCTTT.